Sequencing of this T cell receptor (beta chain) was carried out in a study of CD8 T cells in ankylosing spondylitis. Notes on the study in general: A subset of motif variants has previously been described in the synovial fluid and blood of reactive arthritis. Reportedly, matched ankylosing spondylitis synovial fluid was significantly enriched for disease-linked clones. A motif in TCR beta, a set of about eight highly homologous variants, appeared characteristic of ankylosing spondylitis blood. Peripheral blood samples showed relatively rare disease-linked clones, and these clones were CD8+.

This CDR3 has 15 residues. Germline loops: CDR1 SEHNR, CDR2 FQNEAQ (reference sequence). With 5 bases removed from V and 4 bases from J, the gap between germline ends came to 18 bases. A quantitative 5'-RACE method, one with molecular barcodes, was used to make TCR beta libraries. From the 5' RACE reads, TCRdb called clonotypes with MiXCR, one entry per CDR3 protein. The sample includes about 540,000 distinct CDR3 sequences, about 13% of them seen just once. This clonotype was observed a handful of times. Its target is not known. This receptor was obtained from a male donor with ankylosing spondylitis. The chain has TRBV7-9 and TRBJ2-7; a weak D match, TRBD2 (5 bases). Sequenced material: blood, either unsorted or a sorted T cell fraction (not recorded which). CDR3 sequence: CASSVSDGVGYEQYF. CDR3 sequence (DNA): TGTGCCAGCAGCGTCAGTGACGGGGTGGGATACGAGCAGTACTTC.